Listed here are 9 T cell receptor beta chains from one sample, sequenced in a study of blood T cells in healthy people across ages. Primers used in a second PCR of roughly 6 to 11 cycles were a sample-barcoded 5' primer and a J-beta primer mix. TCRdb processed the 5' RACE reads anew with MiXCR; each CDR3 protein has one entry. This sample has hundreds of thousands of distinct CDR3 sequences, with 20% to 25% found just once. The specimen sequenced was blood. The receptors originated from a man aged 70 or older in good health.

The chain carries TRBV19 and TRBJ2-6; TRBD2 is a possible D gene (6 bases). Germline loops: CDR1 LNHDA, CDR2 SQIVND (reference sequence). V lost 4 bases and J lost 2, with 9 bases in between. This CDR3 spans 15 amino acids. Here the CDR3 reads CASSRGDPGANVLTF. DNA of the CDR3: TGTGCCAGTAGTAGGGGGGACCCTGGGGCCAACGTCCTGACTTTC.

This clonotype was observed a few times. The V and J genes are TRBV5-5 and TRBJ2-7; D is perhaps TRBD1 (5 bases). Trimming removed 10 bases from V and 2 bases from J, with 22 bases in between. Germline CDR1 SGHKS, CDR2 YYEKEE (reference sequence). The CDR3 runs to 15 residues. Here the CDR3 reads CAGTRDSRSTYEQYF. In DNA form, the CDR3 reads TGTGCCGGCACCCGTGACAGTAGATCCACCTACGAGCAGTACTTC.

The chain has TRBV20-1 and TRBJ2-4; D is undetermined. Germline V CDR1 and CDR2: DFQATT, SNEGSKA (reference sequence). The CDR3 length is 13 residues. V lost 6 bases to trimming and J lost 0 bases, with 9 bases between them. CDR3 in amino acids: CSALILAKNIQYF. In DNA form, the CDR3 reads TGCAGTGCCCTTATCCTAGCCAAAAACATTCAGTACTTC.

This sequence joins TRBV20-1 and TRBJ2-1; D gene ambiguous. This CDR3 comprises 13 residues. CDR1 and CDR2 (germline): DFQATT, SNEGSKA (reference sequence). V lost 5 bases and J lost 1, with 9 bases in between. The CDR3 region is CSAYYGSYNEQFF. CDR3 nucleotide sequence: TGCAGTGCTTACTACGGGTCCTACAATGAGCAGTTCTTC.

The V gene is TRBV12-3 or TRBV12-4, the J gene TRBJ2-7; 9 bases agree with TRBD1. Trimming at V came to 6 bases and at J to 5 bases, leaving 8 bases not matched to a gene. The CDR3 runs 14 residues. DNA for the CDR3: TGTGCCAGCAGATACCGGGACAGGGCCCACGAGCAGTACTTC. Amino acid sequence: CASRYRDRAHEQYF.

This clonotype was detected a few times. J is TRBJ1-1 and V is TRBV9; D is unclear. Per the germline V gene, CDR1 is SGDLS and CDR2 is YYNGEE. Trimming stripped 1 base from V and 3 bases from J, with 7 bases between. The CDR3 contains 13 residues. The CDR3 reads CASSVKVDTEAFF. In DNA form, the CDR3 reads TGTGCCAGCAGCGTAAAAGTGGACACTGAAGCTTTCTTT.

As to this clonotype: A junction end diverges from the germline sequence, so it may reflect a read error. This chain connects TRBV6-2 or TRBV6-3 to TRBJ2-5; 7 nucleotides match TRBD2. CDR1 is MNHEY and CDR2 is SVGEGT in the germline V gene. The CDR3 runs 16 residues. The CDR3 bases are TGTGCCAGCAGCCGCCAAAGCGGGATGAAACAAGGGACCCAGTACTTC. This codes for CASSRQSGMKQGTQYF.

The V gene is TRBV11-2, the J gene TRBJ1-2; TRBD1 might be the D (5 bases). Trimming removed 3 bases from V and 12 bases from J, with 14 bases in between. Per germline, CDR1 SGHAT and CDR2 FQNNGV. This CDR3 has 12 residues. CDR3 bases: TGTGCCAGCAGCTTGAGCCAGGGTGGGGACACCTTC. Translating gives CASSLSQGGDTF.

Turning to this clonotype: At one end, the junction sequence differs from germline, possibly due to a read error. The chain carries TRBV5-8 and TRBJ1-4, with a weak D call TRBD1 (6 bases). Germline CDR1 SGHTS, CDR2 YDEGEE. This CDR3 spans 14 amino acids. The CDR3 is CASSRGQYNEKPFF. In nucleotides, the CDR3 is TGTGCCAGCAGCCGCGGACAGTATAATGAAAAACCGTTTTTT.